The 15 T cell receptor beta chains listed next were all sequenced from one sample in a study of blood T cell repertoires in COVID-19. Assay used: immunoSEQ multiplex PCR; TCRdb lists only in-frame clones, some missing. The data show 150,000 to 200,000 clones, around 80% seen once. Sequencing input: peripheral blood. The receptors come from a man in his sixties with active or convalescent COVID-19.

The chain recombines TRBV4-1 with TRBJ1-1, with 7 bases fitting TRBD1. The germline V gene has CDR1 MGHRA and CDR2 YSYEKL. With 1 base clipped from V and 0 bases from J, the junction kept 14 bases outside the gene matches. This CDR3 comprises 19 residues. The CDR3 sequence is CASSQGRQGLTTMNTEAFF. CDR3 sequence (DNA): TGCGCCAGCAGCCAAGGACGACAGGGCCTTACTACCATGAACACTGAAGCTTTCTTT.

CDR3 sequence (DNA): TGTGCCAGCACCTCCCTTCTCTCCGATACGCAGTATTTT. Translating it yields CASTSLLSDTQYF. The chain has TRBV12-3 or TRBV12-4 and TRBJ2-3, with D hard to call. The CDR3 has 13 residues. Trimming removed 7 bases from V and 6 bases from J, with 14 bases in between.

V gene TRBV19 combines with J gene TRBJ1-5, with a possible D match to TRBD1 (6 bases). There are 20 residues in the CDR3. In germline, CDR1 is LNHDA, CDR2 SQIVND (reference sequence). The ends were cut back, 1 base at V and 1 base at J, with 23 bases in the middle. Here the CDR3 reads CASSIGGSSGEKTSNQPQHF. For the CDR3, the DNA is TGTGCCAGTAGTATAGGAGGTTCATCAGGGGAGAAGACGAGCAATCAGCCCCAGCATTTT.

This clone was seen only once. The CDR3 bases are TGCGCCAGCAGCTCCGGGACAGATTTCAATGAGCAGTTCTTC. Protein sequence: CASSSGTDFNEQFF. The rearrangement joins TRBV5-1 to TRBJ2-1, with 7 bases matching TRBD1. The CDR3 contains 14 residues. Trimming at V came to 3 bases and at J to 6 bases, leaving 6 bases not matched to a gene. Germline CDR1 is SGHRS and CDR2 is YFSETQ.

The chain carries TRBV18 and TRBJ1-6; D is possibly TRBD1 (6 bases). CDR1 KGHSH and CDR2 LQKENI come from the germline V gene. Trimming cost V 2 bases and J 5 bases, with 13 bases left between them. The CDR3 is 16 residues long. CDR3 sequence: CASSPRGQGNNSPLHF. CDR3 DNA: TGTGCCAGCTCACCAAGGGGCCAGGGGAATAATTCACCCCTCCACTTT.

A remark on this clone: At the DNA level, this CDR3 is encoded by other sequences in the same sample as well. CDR3 sequence (DNA): TGTGCCAGCAGTTCACAGGGTGGGTATGGCTACACCTTC. Amino acids: CASSSQGGYGYTF. The chain carries TRBV28 and TRBJ1-2, with D perhaps matching TRBD1 (6 bases). The CDR3 is made up of 13 amino acids. The germline V gene encodes CDR1 MDHEN and CDR2 SYDVKM. Trimming pared 4 bases from V and 5 bases from J, leaving 11 bases between.

Here the CDR3 DNA reads TGTGCCAGCACCCCGGGACTAGCGGACTACAATGAGCAGTTCTTC. It codes for CASTPGLADYNEQFF. The genes are TRBV7-9 and TRBJ2-1; TRBD2 matches 11 bases. Trimming took 7 bases from V and 3 from J; bases not matched to a gene: 5. This CDR3 has 15 amino acids. Per the germline V gene, CDR1 is SEHNR and CDR2 is FQNEAQ (reference sequence).

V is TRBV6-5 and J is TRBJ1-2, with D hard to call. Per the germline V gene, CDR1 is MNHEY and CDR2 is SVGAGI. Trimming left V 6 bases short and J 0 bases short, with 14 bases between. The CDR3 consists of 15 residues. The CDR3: CASSRGEGTNYGYTF. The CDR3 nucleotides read TGTGCCAGCAGCCGCGGGGAGGGAACTAACTATGGCTACACCTTC.

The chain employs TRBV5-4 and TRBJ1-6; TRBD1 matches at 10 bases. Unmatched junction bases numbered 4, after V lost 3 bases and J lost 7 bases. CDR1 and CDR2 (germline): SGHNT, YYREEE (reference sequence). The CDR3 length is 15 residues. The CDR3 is CASSWDRGRNSPLHF. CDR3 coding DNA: TGTGCCAGCAGCTGGGACAGGGGTAGGAATTCACCCCTCCACTTT.

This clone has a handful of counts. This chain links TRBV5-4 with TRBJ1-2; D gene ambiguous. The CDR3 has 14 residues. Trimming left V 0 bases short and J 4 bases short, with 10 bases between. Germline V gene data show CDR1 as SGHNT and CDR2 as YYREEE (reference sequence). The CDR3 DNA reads TGTGCCAGCAGCTTGGCCGGTCCCGGCTATGGCTACACCTTC. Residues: CASSLAGPGYGYTF.

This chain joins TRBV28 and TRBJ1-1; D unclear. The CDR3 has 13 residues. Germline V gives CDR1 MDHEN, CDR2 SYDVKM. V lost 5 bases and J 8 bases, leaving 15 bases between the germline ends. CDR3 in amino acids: CASSPIPRLEAFF. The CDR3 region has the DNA TGTGCCAGCAGTCCCATTCCCAGGCTAGAAGCTTTCTTT.

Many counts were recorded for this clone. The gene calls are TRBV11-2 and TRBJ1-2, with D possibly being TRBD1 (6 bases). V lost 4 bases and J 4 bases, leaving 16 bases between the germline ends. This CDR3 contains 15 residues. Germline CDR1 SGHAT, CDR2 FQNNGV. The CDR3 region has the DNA TGTGCCAGCAGCTATTCCCCGGACAGCCTCTATGGCTACACCTTC. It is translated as CASSYSPDSLYGYTF.

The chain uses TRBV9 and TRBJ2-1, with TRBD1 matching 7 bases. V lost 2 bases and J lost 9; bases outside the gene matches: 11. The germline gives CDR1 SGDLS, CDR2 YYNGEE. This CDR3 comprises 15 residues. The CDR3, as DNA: TGTGCCAGCAGCGTTCACCCAGACAGGGAGCGTGAGCAGTTCTTC. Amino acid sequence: CASSVHPDREREQFF. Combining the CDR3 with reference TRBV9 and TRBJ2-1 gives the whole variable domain DSGVTQTPKHLITATGQRVTLRCSPRSGDLSVYWYQQSLDQGLQFLIQYYNGEERAKGNILERFSAQQFPDLHSELNLSSLELGDSALYFCASSVHPDREREQFFGPGTRLTVL.

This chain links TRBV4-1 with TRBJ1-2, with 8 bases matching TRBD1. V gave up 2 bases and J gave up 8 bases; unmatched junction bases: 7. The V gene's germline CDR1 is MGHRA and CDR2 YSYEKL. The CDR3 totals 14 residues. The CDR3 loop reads CASSQPYRGYGYTF. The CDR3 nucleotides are TGCGCCAGCAGCCAACCGTACAGGGGGTACGGCTACACCTTC.

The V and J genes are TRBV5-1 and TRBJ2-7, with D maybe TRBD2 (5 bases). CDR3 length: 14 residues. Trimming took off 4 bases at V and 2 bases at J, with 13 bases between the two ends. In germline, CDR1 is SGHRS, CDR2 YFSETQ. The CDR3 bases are TGCGCCAGCAGCCTGCGTAGAGGGCCCTACGAGCAGTACTTC. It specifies CASSLRRGPYEQYF.